Each of the 27 T cell receptor beta chains below was sequenced from the same sample in a study of blood T cells in healthy people across ages. A second roughly 6 to 11 cycle PCR used barcoded and J-beta primers. MiXCR, run by TCRdb on the 5' RACE reads, gives a single entry per CDR3 protein. The sample has roughly 1.6 million distinct CDR3 sequences; roughly a third are singletons. Input material: blood. These receptors were collected from a woman aged 25 to 39 in good health.

The rearrangement uses TRBV5-6 and TRBJ2-7; D unresolved. This CDR3 comprises 16 residues. In germline, CDR1 is SGHDT, CDR2 YYEEEE. The V and J ends lost 1 base and 2 bases respectively, with 16 bases between them. The CDR3 here is CASSLWLGWSTYEQYF. CDR3 nucleotide sequence: TGTGCCAGCAGCTTGTGGTTAGGGTGGAGTACCTACGAGCAGTACTTC. Full variable domain (rest looked up from reference TRBV5-6 and TRBJ2-7): DAGVTQSPTHLIKTRGQQVTLRCSPKSGHDTVSWYQQALGQGPQFIFQYYEEEERQRGNFPDRFSGHQFPNYSSELNVNALLLGDSALYLCASSLWLGWSTYEQYFGPGTRLTVT.

This chain uses TRBV5-1 with TRBJ1-2; D is possibly TRBD1 (6 bases). The CDR3 is 15 amino acids. Per the germline V gene, CDR1 is SGHRS and CDR2 is YFSETQ. V was clipped by 2 bases and J by 3 bases, with 14 bases between them. This chain's CDR3 is CASSFPDRPDYGYTF. DNA of the CDR3: TGCGCCAGCAGCTTCCCGGACAGACCAGACTATGGCTACACCTTC.

The chain has TRBV24-1 and TRBJ2-1, with D tentatively TRBD2 (5 bases). CDR3 length: 15 amino acids. The V gene's germline CDR1 is KGHDR and CDR2 SFDVKD. V lost 4 bases to trimming and J lost 2 bases, with 11 bases between them. The CDR3 protein is CATSDRGSPYNEQFF. As DNA, the CDR3 is TGTGCCACCAGTGACCGGGGTTCTCCCTACAATGAGCAGTTCTTC.

The chain employs TRBV11-2 and TRBJ2-1; 9 bases are a match to TRBD2. The CDR3 has 17 residues. Trimming removed 4 bases from V and 5 bases from J; junction bases left unmatched: 12. Looked up from germline, CDR1 is SGHAT and CDR2 is FQNNGV. In nucleotides, the CDR3 is TGTGCCAGCAGCTCAGCTGGCGGGAGGGCCCGGCACAATGAGCAGTTCTTC. Its translation is CASSSAGGRARHNEQFF.

This chain links TRBV5-1 with TRBJ2-3; TRBD2 matches at 11 bases. The CDR3 spans 17 residues. Germline V CDR1 and CDR2: SGHRS, YFSETQ. J gave up 3 bases and V 4 bases, and 10 bases lay outside the gene matches. The CDR3, as DNA: TGCGCCAGCAGCCAGGATCCGACTAGCGGGGTTACAGATACGCAGTATTTT. This translates into CASSQDPTSGVTDTQYF.

The V gene is TRBV6-1, the J gene TRBJ1-1; 8 bases line up with TRBD1. From germline, CDR1 is MNHNS and CDR2 SASEGT. This CDR3 spans 15 amino acids. V trimming: 4 bases; J trimming: 5 bases; junction bases outside the gene matches: 9. The CDR3 loop is CASSASRGLWTEAFF. Here the CDR3 DNA reads TGTGCCAGCAGTGCCTCCAGGGGGCTGTGGACTGAAGCTTTCTTT.

This clonotype showed up just a few times. V is TRBV5-1 and J is TRBJ2-5, with a possible D match to TRBD2 (5 bases). CDR3 length equals 15 residues. V lost 6 bases and J lost 2, with 17 bases in between. Germline CDR1 reads SGHRS; CDR2 reads YFSETQ. This chain's CDR3 is CASNQEAGRQETQYF. The CDR3 DNA reads TGCGCCAGCAACCAGGAGGCAGGCCGACAAGAGACCCAGTACTTC.

In its sample, this clonotype was seen a few times. The genes are TRBV6-2 or TRBV6-3 and TRBJ2-3, with 10 bases fitting TRBD2. Germline CDR1 and CDR2: MNHEY and SVGEGT. The length of the CDR3 is 12 residues. The junction had 6 bases not matched to a gene; V was cut back by 6 bases and J by 12 bases. The CDR3 protein is CASRFSGGPQYF. In DNA form, the CDR3 reads TGTGCCAGCAGATTTAGCGGGGGGCCCCAGTATTTT.

V and J are TRBV10-1 and TRBJ2-1; 14 bases line up with TRBD2. V trimming: 9 bases; J trimming: 1 base; junction bases outside the gene matches: 5. CDR1 is WNHNN and CDR2 is SYGVQD in the germline V gene (reference sequence). The CDR3 has 16 amino acids. The CDR3 spells CARPGTSGGSYNEQFF. The CDR3, as DNA: TGCGCCAGACCCGGGACTAGCGGGGGATCCTACAATGAGCAGTTCTTC.

This sequence joins TRBV6-1 and TRBJ2-7; D gene ambiguous. Trimming pared 6 bases from V and 1 base from J, leaving 10 bases between. The CDR3 is 13 amino acids. Germline V gives CDR1 MNHNS, CDR2 SASEGT. CDR3 residues: CASRSVSSYEQYF. CDR3 nucleotides: TGTGCCAGCAGGAGTGTATCGTCCTACGAGCAGTACTTC.

The rearrangement uses TRBV20-1 and TRBJ1-2; 8 positions agree with TRBD1. Germline CDR1 and CDR2: DFQATT and SNEGSKA (reference sequence). The length of the CDR3 is 15 residues. Unmatched junction bases numbered 7, after V lost 0 bases and J lost 4 bases. The CDR3 is CSARDFRGLGYGYTF. CDR3 sequence (DNA): TGCAGTGCTAGAGACTTCAGGGGGCTCGGCTATGGCTACACCTTC.

There are a few counts of this clonotype. The V and J genes are TRBV9 and TRBJ2-1, with 11 bases that match TRBD2. Germline-derived CDR1 and CDR2 are SGDLS and YYNGEE. Trimming cost V 6 bases and J 2 bases; bases outside gene matches: 19. The length of the CDR3 is 20 residues. The CDR3 region has the DNA TGTGCCAGCAACCACCCCGGGACTAGCGGTCCAAAAGGGCCCTACAATGAGCAGTTCTTC. Translation gives CASNHPGTSGPKGPYNEQFF.

This clonotype has only a few counts. The V and J genes are TRBV6-2 or TRBV6-3 and TRBJ2-7; 10 bases match TRBD2. The CDR3 has 16 amino acids. From germline, CDR1 is MNHEY and CDR2 SVGEGT. J gave up 0 bases and V 7 bases, and 9 bases lay outside the gene matches. The DNA of the CDR3 is TGTGCCAGCACCTCAGAAACTAGCGGGACCTCCTACGAGCAGTACTTC. It encodes CASTSETSGTSYEQYF.

The V call is TRBV20-1, the J call TRBJ2-5; D possibly uses TRBD1 or TRBD2 (5 bases each). With 0 bases removed from V and 4 bases from J, the gap between germline ends came to 21 bases. Germline V gene data show CDR1 as DFQATT and CDR2 as SNEGSKA (reference sequence). The CDR3 is 17 amino acids. CDR3 in amino acids: CSARDREGGGRGETQYF. In nucleotides, the CDR3 is TGCAGTGCTAGAGATCGTGAGGGTGGGGGTCGGGGAGAGACCCAGTACTTC.

V is TRBV3-1 and J is TRBJ1-2; unclear D gene. This CDR3 spans 14 amino acids. V was clipped by 0 bases and J by 6 bases, with 11 bases between them. Germline V gene sequence: CDR1 LGHDT, CDR2 YNNKEL (reference sequence). The CDR3 DNA sequence: TGTGCCAGCAGCCAAGAGACGAGGAGGAATGGCTACACCTTC. Residues: CASSQETRRNGYTF.

The chain couples TRBV10-3 to TRBJ1-5, with D unresolved. Trimming shortened V by 0 bases and J by 7 bases, and 10 bases separated the two germline ends. The V gene's germline CDR1 is ENHRY and CDR2 SYGVKD. CDR3 length: 14 amino acids. The CDR3 nucleotides read TGTGCCATCAGTGAGTCGAGGGTTCCCCAGCCCCAGCATTTT. Protein: CAISESRVPQPQHF.

The J gene is TRBJ1-2, the V gene TRBV27; 8 nucleotides align to TRBD1. Trimming cost V 4 bases and J 6 bases; bases outside gene matches: 4. This CDR3 comprises 13 residues. Germline values: CDR1 MNHEY, CDR2 SMNVEV (reference sequence). The DNA for the CDR3 is TGTGCCAGCAGTTATCAGGGGGCGAATGGCTACACCTTC. Residues: CASSYQGANGYTF.

The chain carries TRBV5-6 and TRBJ2-5; 8 nucleotides line up with TRBD1. The CDR3 spans 15 residues. The V segment lost 4 bases and the J segment 1 base; nucleotides outside the gene matches: 6. In germline, CDR1 is SGHDT, CDR2 YYEEEE. CDR3 sequence: CASSPWDRIQETQYF. CDR3 sequence (DNA): TGTGCCAGCAGCCCCTGGGACAGGATCCAAGAGACCCAGTACTTC.

This sequence joins TRBV7-2 and TRBJ2-5; 8 bases line up with TRBD2. Germline CDR1 SGHTA, CDR2 FQGNSA. The CDR3 runs 15 residues. With V trimmed by 1 base and J by 5 bases, 6 bases remained unmatched. For the CDR3, the DNA is TGTGCCAGCAGCTTAGTCGGGGGGGCGGTGGAGACCCAGTACTTC. This codes for CASSLVGGAVETQYF.

This rearrangement joins TRBV2 to TRBJ1-6; D gene ambiguous. The germline V gene encodes CDR1 SNHLY and CDR2 FYNNEI. V was pared by 4 bases and J by 1 base, with 5 bases between. The CDR3 is 14 residues long. CDR3 sequence: CASSGRSYNSPLHF. CDR3 DNA: TGTGCCAGCAGTGGGCGGTCCTATAATTCACCCCTCCACTTT.

The chain is built from TRBV30 and TRBJ2-1; D may match TRBD1 or TRBD2 (5 bases each). Deletions cut 2 bases from V and 10 bases from J, with 18 bases between. CDR3 length: 14 residues. Germline CDR1 GTSNPN, CDR2 SVGIG (reference sequence). The CDR3 here is CAWSPGTAFKEQFF. As DNA, the CDR3 is TGTGCCTGGAGTCCCGGGACCGCCTTTAAAGAGCAGTTCTTC.

There are many counts of this clonotype. CDR3 residues: CSAPPSARGAGNEQFF. Here the CDR3 DNA reads TGCAGTGCTCCTCCTTCCGCCCGGGGGGCCGGGAATGAGCAGTTCTTC. This chain joins TRBV20-1 and TRBJ2-1; D perhaps matches TRBD2 (7 bases). This CDR3 comprises 16 residues. Germline V gene lookup returns CDR1 DFQATT and CDR2 SNEGSKA (reference sequence). The germline V and J ends were trimmed by 5 bases and 7 bases, with 24 bases remaining between them.

V gene TRBV10-3 combines with J gene TRBJ1-5, with D uncertain. The CDR3 sequence is 13 residues long. CDR1 and CDR2 (germline): ENHRY, SYGVKD. Trimming removed 0 bases at V and 9 bases at J, with 9 bases between. The CDR3 nucleotides read TGTGCCATCAGTGAGTCGACGGTATCGCCCCAGCATTTT. Amino acid sequence: CAISESTVSPQHF.

V and J are TRBV11-1 and TRBJ2-5; D uncertain. CDR1 is SGHAT and CDR2 is FQDESV in the germline V gene (reference sequence). This CDR3 is 12 amino acids long. V was pared by 5 bases and J by 4 bases, with 8 bases between. The CDR3 protein is CASSKVGETQYF. CDR3 coding DNA: TGTGCCAGCAGCAAAGTAGGAGAGACCCAGTACTTC.

Only a few counts were recorded for this clonotype. V is TRBV28 and J is TRBJ2-7; D is unclear. Germline values: CDR1 MDHEN, CDR2 SYDVKM. The CDR3 covers 12 residues. Between the trimmed V and J ends, which lost 5 bases and 1 base, there was a span of 6 bases. The CDR3 reads CASSTVSYEQYF. CDR3 DNA: TGTGCCAGCAGTACAGTTTCCTACGAGCAGTACTTC.

This clonotype was counted at least ten times. The rearrangement joins TRBV4-2 to TRBJ2-1; 7 nucleotides line up with TRBD2. This CDR3 region has 16 residues. CDR1 is LGHNA, CDR2 YNFKEQ, per germline. Trimming took 4 bases from V and 8 from J; bases not matched to a gene: 14. CDR3 sequence: CASSPRILSGIDEQFF. CDR3 coding DNA: TGTGCCAGCAGCCCGCGAATACTAAGCGGGATAGATGAGCAGTTCTTC.

The chain employs TRBV29-1 and TRBJ1-1; no definite D call. The CDR3 loop spans 13 amino acids. The V gene's germline CDR1 is SQVTM and CDR2 ANQGSEA. V lost 0 bases and J lost 8, with 13 bases in between. Here the CDR3 DNA reads TGCAGCGTTGAAGATCATGGACTTCGGGAAGCTTTCTTT. It encodes CSVEDHGLREAFF.